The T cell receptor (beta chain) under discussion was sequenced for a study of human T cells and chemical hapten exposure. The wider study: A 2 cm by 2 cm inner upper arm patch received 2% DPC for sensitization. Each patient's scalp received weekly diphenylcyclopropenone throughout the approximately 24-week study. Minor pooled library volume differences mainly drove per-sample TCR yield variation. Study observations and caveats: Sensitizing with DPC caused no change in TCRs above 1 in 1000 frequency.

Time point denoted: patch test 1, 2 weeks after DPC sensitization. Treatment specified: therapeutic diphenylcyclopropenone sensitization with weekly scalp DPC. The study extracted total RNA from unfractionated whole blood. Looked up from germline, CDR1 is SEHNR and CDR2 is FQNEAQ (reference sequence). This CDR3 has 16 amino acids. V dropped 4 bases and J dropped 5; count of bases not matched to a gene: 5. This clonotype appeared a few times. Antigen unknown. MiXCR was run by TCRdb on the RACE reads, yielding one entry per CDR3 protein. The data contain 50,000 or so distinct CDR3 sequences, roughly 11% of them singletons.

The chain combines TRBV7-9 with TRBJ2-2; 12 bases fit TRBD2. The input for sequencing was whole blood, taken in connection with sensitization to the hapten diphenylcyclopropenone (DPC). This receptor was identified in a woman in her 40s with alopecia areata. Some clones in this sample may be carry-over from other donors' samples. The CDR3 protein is CASSYTSGRRTGELFF. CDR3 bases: TGTGCCAGCAGCTACACTAGCGGGAGGAGGACCGGGGAGCTGTTTTTT.